Each of the 21 T cell receptor beta chains below was sequenced from the same sample in a study of blood T cell repertoires in COVID-19. Clones were sequenced by immunoSEQ multiplex PCR, and TCRdb holds only the in-frame ones, with some missing. The sample holds tens of thousands of clones, approximately 71% seen once. Sequencing was done on a sample of peripheral blood. These receptors originate from a man between 65 and 80 years old with COVID-19, enrolled during active disease.

The J gene is TRBJ2-7, the V gene TRBV7-9, with 8 bases lining up with TRBD1. V dropped 4 bases and J dropped 4; count of bases not matched to a gene: 9. The CDR3 runs 15 residues. CDR1 and CDR2 from the germline V gene are SEHNR and FQNEAQ (reference sequence). CDR3 region: CASSSPRTGKYEQYF. The CDR3 nucleotides read TGTGCCAGCAGCTCCCCTAGGACAGGGAAATACGAGCAGTACTTC.

The chain has TRBV6-1 and TRBJ1-2; D gene ambiguous. Trimming removed 4 bases at V and 1 base at J, with 16 bases between. The germline V gene encodes CDR1 MNHNS and CDR2 SASEGT. There are 16 residues in the CDR3. CDR3 residues: CASSVGGSFYNYGYTF. Written as DNA, the CDR3 is TGTGCCAGCAGTGTCGGAGGCAGCTTCTATAACTATGGCTACACCTTC.

CDR3 in amino acids: CASSPLGQGWNTGELFF. CDR3 nucleotides: TGTGCCAGCTCACCCCTAGGACAGGGGTGGAACACCGGGGAGCTGTTTTTT. The chain recombines TRBV18 with TRBJ2-2; 9 bases line up with TRBD1. CDR1 is KGHSH and CDR2 is LQKENI in the germline V gene. The CDR3 is 17 amino acids. The trim removed 3 bases at V and 1 base at J, leaving 6 bases unmatched.

The chain links TRBV27 to TRBJ1-1; no clear D gene. Germline V CDR1 and CDR2: MNHEY, SMNVEV (reference sequence). The CDR3 covers 13 residues. Trimming left V 5 bases short and J 4 bases short, with 11 bases between. The CDR3 region has the DNA TGTGCCAGCAGTACTTCAGGTGCCACTGAAGCTTTCTTT. It codes for CASSTSGATEAFF.

This clone was detected only a few times. The chain links TRBV4-3 to TRBJ1-2, with D unresolved. V lost 0 bases and J lost 8, with 19 bases in between. CDR3 length: 16 residues. Germline V CDR1 and CDR2: LGHNA, YSLEER. DNA of the CDR3: TGCGCCAGCAGCCAAGATAGAGGGCTCCCAGGAGGAGGCTACACCTTC. The encoded protein is CASSQDRGLPGGGYTF.

This clone was seen many times. The rearrangement uses TRBV30 and TRBJ1-2, with D maybe TRBD1 (6 bases). Per germline, CDR1 GTSNPN and CDR2 SVGIG (reference sequence). Trimming left V 0 bases short and J 4 bases short, with 9 bases between. This CDR3 spans 13 amino acids. The CDR3 nucleotides are TGTGCCTGGAGTGTAGGCAGGGGCTATGGCTACACCTTC. It translates to CAWSVGRGYGYTF.

Written as DNA, the CDR3 is TGTGCCACCAGTCCGAGGAACACCGGGGAGCTGTTTTTT. It is translated as CATSPRNTGELFF. The rearrangement links TRBV15 to TRBJ2-2; no firm D call. V gave up 6 bases and J gave up 1 base, with 6 bases separating them. This CDR3 spans 13 amino acids. Germline V CDR1 and CDR2: LNHNV, YYDKDF (reference sequence). The entire variable domain, with the rest obtained from reference TRBV15 and TRBJ2-2, is as follows: DAMVIQNPRYQVTQFGKPVTLSCSQTLNHNVMYWYQQKSSQAPKLLFHYYDKDFNNEADTPDNFQSRRPNTSFCFLDIRSPGLGDTAMYLCATSPRNTGELFFGEGSRLTVL.

The chain joins TRBV28 to TRBJ2-1, with D unresolved. Trimming cost V 5 bases and J 8 bases, with 7 bases left between them. From germline, CDR1 is MDHEN and CDR2 SYDVKM. The length of the CDR3 is 11 residues. Here the CDR3 reads CASSVGDEQFF. As DNA, the CDR3 is TGTGCCAGCAGTGTGGGCGATGAGCAGTTCTTC. The whole variable domain, filled in from reference TRBV28 and TRBJ2-1, reads DVKVTQSSRYLVKRTGEKVFLECVQDMDHENMFWYRQDPGLGLRLIYFSYDVKMKEKGDIPEGYSVSREKKERFSLILESASTNQTSMYLCASSVGDEQFFGPGTRLTVL.

Only one count was recorded for this clone. The chain links TRBV27 to TRBJ2-5, with D tentatively TRBD1 (5 bases). The V end lost 5 bases, the J end lost 4 bases, and 11 bases lay between the germline ends. The CDR3 runs to 13 residues. Germline V gene lookup returns CDR1 MNHEY and CDR2 SMNVEV (reference sequence). The CDR3 DNA sequence: TGTGCCAGCAGTAAACAGGCGAGAGAGACCCAGTACTTC. It is translated as CASSKQARETQYF.

The rearrangement joins TRBV5-1 to TRBJ1-1; 8 bases line up with TRBD1. The CDR3 spans 15 residues. The germline gives CDR1 SGHRS, CDR2 YFSETQ. Trimming took 1 base from V and 3 from J; bases not matched to a gene: 5. The CDR3 spells CASSLTATGDTEAFF. For the CDR3, the DNA is TGCGCCAGCAGCTTGACGGCGACAGGGGACACTGAAGCTTTCTTT.

The V gene is TRBV7-3, the J gene TRBJ2-1, with D perhaps TRBD2 (5 bases). Trimming pared 3 bases from V and 10 bases from J, leaving 22 bases between. From germline, CDR1 is SGHTA and CDR2 FQGTGA. This CDR3 spans 16 amino acids. The CDR3 coding sequence is TGTGCCAGCAGCTTTGGGTCGCCGGGAACGACCTCCGAGCAGTTCTTC. As protein: CASSFGSPGTTSEQFF.

A note on this clone: The junction differs from germline at one of its ends, possibly a read error. The chain has TRBV7-7 and TRBJ2-2; a weak D match, TRBD2 (5 bases). Looked up from germline, CDR1 is SSHAT and CDR2 is FNYEAQ (reference sequence). This CDR3 has 13 amino acids. DNA of the CDR3: TGTGCTAGCAGCTTAGCGACAACCGGGGAGCTGTTTTTT. Protein: CASSLATTGELFF.

This clone was picked up one time. The rearrangement uses TRBV28 and TRBJ1-5, with no clear D. This CDR3 region has 11 residues. Germline V gene data show CDR1 as MDHEN and CDR2 as SYDVKM. Deletions cut 5 bases from V and 7 bases from J, with 6 bases between. CDR3 in amino acids: CASSERQPQHF. CDR3 sequence (DNA): TGTGCCAGCAGTGAGAGACAGCCCCAGCATTTT.

This chain joins TRBV24-1 and TRBJ2-3, with D possibly TRBD1 on 6 matching bases. The CDR3 runs 16 residues. Germline CDR1 KGHDR, CDR2 SFDVKD. Between the trimmed V and J ends, which lost 3 bases and 0 bases, there was a span of 12 bases. The CDR3 here is CATSDAGTLSTDTQYF. The DNA for the CDR3 is TGTGCCACCAGTGATGCCGGGACACTTAGCACAGATACGCAGTATTTT.

This clone showed up just a few times. The genes are TRBV19 and TRBJ2-6, with D possibly TRBD1 on 6 matching bases. This CDR3 spans 15 amino acids. The ends were cut back, 5 bases at V and 1 base at J, with 9 bases in the middle. CDR1 and CDR2 from the germline V gene are LNHDA and SQIVND (reference sequence). The CDR3 DNA reads as TGTGCCAGTAGTGGGGGCACTTCTGGGGCCAACGTCCTGACTTTC. Protein sequence: CASSGGTSGANVLTF.

The chain is built from TRBV14 and TRBJ1-3; the D is unclear. From germline, CDR1 is SGHDN and CDR2 FVKESK. This CDR3 contains 14 residues. Trimming took off 1 base at V and 3 bases at J, with 7 bases between the two ends. The CDR3 DNA follows: TGTGCCAGCAGCCAAGGCGGTTATGGAAACACCATATATTTT. It translates to CASSQGGYGNTIYF. Full variable domain (missing parts from reference TRBV14 and TRBJ1-3): EAGVTQFPSHSVIEKGQTVTLRCDPISGHDNLYWYRRVMGKEIKFLLHFVKESKQDESGMPNNRFLAERTGGTYSTLKVQPAELEDSGVYFCASSQGGYGNTIYFGEGSWLTVV.

The chain couples TRBV19 to TRBJ2-1; TRBD2 is a possible D gene (6 bases). There are 16 residues in the CDR3. The germline CDR1 and CDR2 sequences are LNHDA and SQIVND (reference sequence). With 5 bases removed from V and 9 bases from J, the gap between germline ends came to 23 bases. The CDR3 nucleotides are TGTGCCAGTAGTCCCGACTTGGGGGGAGCGCCTCCTGAGCAGTTCTTC. Translated: CASSPDLGGAPPEQFF. The variable domain in full, completed from reference TRBV19 and TRBJ2-1, reads DGGITQSPKYLFRKEGQNVTLSCEQNLNHDAMYWYRQDPGQGLRLIYYSQIVNDFQKGDIAEGYSVSREKKESFPLTVTSAQKNPTAFYLCASSPDLGGAPPEQFFGPGTRLTVL.

This sequence joins TRBV19 and TRBJ2-1; D is unresolved. In germline, CDR1 is LNHDA, CDR2 SQIVND (reference sequence). V dropped 1 base and J dropped 4 bases, with 5 bases sitting between them. This CDR3 comprises 13 residues. Written as DNA, the CDR3 is TGTGCCAGTAGTATAGGCCAGTACAATGAGCAGTTCTTC. Its translation: CASSIGQYNEQFF.

The V and J genes are TRBV6-1 and TRBJ2-1, with 12 bases fitting TRBD1. Trimming took 2 bases from V and 8 from J; bases not matched to a gene: 7. In germline, CDR1 is MNHNS, CDR2 SASEGT. This CDR3 region has 16 residues. The CDR3 DNA reads as TGTGCCAGCAGTGAACCGGGACAGGGGGCGGTCTATGAGCAGTTCTTC. Its translation is CASSEPGQGAVYEQFF.

The chain employs TRBV5-1 and TRBJ2-3; D possibly corresponds to TRBD1 (5 bases). Trimming removed 4 bases from V and 1 base from J, with 10 bases in between. Germline V CDR1 and CDR2: SGHRS, YFSETQ. The CDR3 runs to 14 residues. The CDR3 here is CASSRLQGTDTQYF. In DNA, the CDR3 is TGCGCCAGCAGCCGCCTACAGGGCACAGATACGCAGTATTTT.

The CDR3 nucleotides are TGTGCCAGCGGACTAGCGGGAGCGGGGGCAGATACGCAGTATTTT. Its protein is CASGLAGAGADTQYF. The chain carries TRBV7-2 and TRBJ2-3; 13 nucleotides line up with TRBD2. The CDR3 runs 15 residues. Germline values: CDR1 SGHTA, CDR2 FQGNSA. V lost 8 bases and J lost 4; bases outside the gene matches: 6.